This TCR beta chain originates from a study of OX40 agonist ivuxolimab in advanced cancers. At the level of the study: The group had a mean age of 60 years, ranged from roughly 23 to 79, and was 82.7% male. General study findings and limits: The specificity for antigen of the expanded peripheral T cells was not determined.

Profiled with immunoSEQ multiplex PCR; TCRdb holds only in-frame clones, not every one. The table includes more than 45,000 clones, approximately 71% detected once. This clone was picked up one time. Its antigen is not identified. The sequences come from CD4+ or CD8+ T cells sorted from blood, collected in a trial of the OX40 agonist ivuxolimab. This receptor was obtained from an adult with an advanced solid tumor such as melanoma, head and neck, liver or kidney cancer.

CDR3 coding DNA: TGCGCCAGCAGCATAGATAGCGGGAGGGCCTACGAGCAGTACTTC. Translating it yields CASSIDSGRAYEQYF. V usage is TRBV5-1 and J usage is TRBJ2-7; 11 bases agree with TRBD2. Germline CDR1 is SGHRS and CDR2 is YFSETQ. The CDR3 extends over 15 amino acids. With V trimmed by 4 bases and J by 2 bases, 5 bases remained unmatched.